This TCR beta chain was captured in a study of CD8+ T cells in alopecia areata. Broader study findings: In scalp samples, resident alphabeta T cells of normal skin are also sequenced.

Worth noting for this clone: The antigen remains undetermined. Gene names are mouse gene names. The observed sequence ends 4 residues before the CDR3 terminus, with the missing tail filled in from the germline J gene.

The pooled cutaneous lymph node cells were sorted using several markers (CD4, CD8alpha, NKG2D, NKG2ACE and others). Reverse transcribed after extraction, RNA yielded cDNA as the sequencing template. The data were produced by immunoSEQ multiplex PCR, yet TCRdb's version contains in-frame clones alone and is incomplete. The repertoire consists of roughly 260,000 clones, none detected only once. V was pared by 0 bases and J by 0 bases, with 9 bases between. Per the germline V gene, CDR1 is NSQYPW and CDR2 is LRSPGD (reference sequence). The CDR3 totals 16 residues. Sequenced sample: CD4+ T cells sorted from a lymph node. The sequence came from a C3H/HeJ mouse with alopecia areata. The strain is characterized by the MHC haplotype H2-k. The V and J genes are TRBV1 and TRBJ2-1; a weak D match, TRBD2 (5 bases). This CDR3 reads CTCSADLDFNYAEQFF. CDR3 DNA, as far as it was read: TGCACCTGCAGTGCAGATTTGGACTTTAACTATGCT.